This record looks at one TCR beta chain sequence and its context. Its antigen remains unidentified. This could be a read error, since a much larger clone is one nucleotide away. Other DNA sequences in this specimen translate into the identical CDR3. The CDR3 consists of 18 residues. The germline CDR1 and CDR2 sequences are LGHNA and YSLEER. Trimming took 0 bases from V and 5 from J; bases not matched to a gene: 13. This entry belongs to a study of shared clonotypes between healthy human individuals. General observations from the study: Non-shared clonotypes had lower generation probabilities than those shared by all four donors.

Deep was the level at which the assay was run. Authors' analysis steps: ImmunoSEQ supplied junction-only sequences lacking quality scores, so filtering was different. The protocol was immunoSEQ multiplex PCR, while the TCRdb copy is restricted to in-frame clones and leaves out a portion. V and J calls and clone size are given by that table; D and trimming were obtained from the DNA. The profile shows millions of clones, approximately 95% of them singletons. Adult Caucasians living in Nashville, Tennessee made up all of the donors. The chain uses TRBV4-3 and TRBJ1-5; 7 bases align to TRBD1. The sample comprised naive CD4+ T cells sorted from blood. Subset reported: CD45RA+ positively selected. This TCR was recovered from a man aged 18 to 30 in good health. This CDR3 is CASSQDPWDSGAYQPQHF. The CDR3 coding sequence is TGCGCCAGCAGCCAAGACCCCTGGGACAGCGGCGCGTATCAGCCCCAGCATTTT.